Included here is one T cell receptor beta chain sequence, with context. The data derive from a study of PD-1 blockade in classical Hodgkin lymphoma. Time point defined: cycle 4 day 1 (C4D1), after more than five weeks of nivolumab. Autologous stem cell transplantation was followed by relapse in every patient, and brentuximab vedotin exposure varied. CDR1 and CDR2 (germline): SGHRS, YFSETQ. CDR3 length: 14 amino acids. Trimming cost V 4 bases and J 3 bases; bases outside gene matches: 3. TCRdb's copy holds only in-frame clones and misses some; the assay was immunoSEQ multiplex PCR. The table records tens of thousands of clones, about 76% of them present only once.

The genes are TRBV5-1 and TRBJ2-3; TRBD1 matches at 9 bases. This sequence originates from a human donor with classical Hodgkin lymphoma. The sample here was peripheral blood mononuclear cells (PBMCs), taken before the fourth cycle of nivolumab. CDR3 sequence reads: CASSQDRGTDTQYF. For the CDR3, the DNA is TGCGCCAGCAGCCAGGACAGGGGAACAGATACGCAGTATTTT.